Listed here are 15 T cell receptor beta chains from one sample, sequenced in a study of blood T cell repertoires in COVID-19. Repertoires were generated with immunoSEQ multiplex PCR, while TCRdb's copy carries only in-frame clones and drops some. The sample has under 60,000 clones, approximately 90% seen once. Sequenced: peripheral blood. These receptors came from a human donor with acute or convalescent COVID-19. The donor label of this sample is uncertain.

The rearrangement joins TRBV5-6 to TRBJ2-7; D remains unclear. V was cut by 2 bases and J by 7 bases, with 10 bases left in between. This CDR3 is built from 12 residues. Germline CDR1 is SGHDT and CDR2 is YYEEEE. The CDR3 region has the DNA TGTGCCAGCAGCTTCCGGTCATTTGAGCAGTACGTC. It is translated as CASSFRSFEQYV.

The rearrangement uses TRBV19 and TRBJ1-5; 11 bases are shared with TRBD1. This CDR3 contains 18 residues. V trimming: 5 bases; J trimming: 6 bases; junction bases outside the gene matches: 15. Germline CDR1 is LNHDA and CDR2 is SQIVND (reference sequence). The CDR3 DNA follows: TGTGCCAGTAGTCCTAGTCGAGGCCGGACAGGGGGCCGTCAGCCCCAGCATTTT. Protein product: CASSPSRGRTGGRQPQHF.

This chain uses TRBV5-4 with TRBJ1-4; no clear D. Germline CDR1 reads SGHNT; CDR2 reads YYREEE (reference sequence). This CDR3 has 13 amino acids. Trimming stripped 1 base from V and 5 bases from J, with 6 bases between. The CDR3 reads CASSLFENEKLFF. The CDR3 bases are TGTGCCAGCAGCTTGTTCGAGAATGAAAAACTGTTTTTT.

The genes are TRBV11-2 and TRBJ1-2; D gene ambiguous. Germline CDR1 and CDR2: SGHAT and FQNNGV. The CDR3 runs to 13 residues. The V end lost 3 bases, the J end lost 3 bases, and 8 bases lay between the germline ends. The chain's CDR3 is CASSFTDDYGYTF. Written as DNA, the CDR3 is TGTGCCAGCAGCTTTACAGACGACTATGGCTACACCTTC. Using reference TRBV11-2 and TRBJ1-2 for the parts outside the CDR3, the full variable domain is EAGVAQSPRYKIIEKRQSVAFWCNPISGHATLYWYQQILGQGPKLLIQFQNNGVVDDSQLPKDRFSAERLKGVDSTLKIQPAKLEDSAVYLCASSFTDDYGYTFGSGTRLTVV.

J is TRBJ2-3 and V is TRBV3-1 (or the pseudogene TRBV3-2); D possibly corresponds to TRBD2 (5 bases). Trimming removed 0 bases from V and 11 bases from J, with 15 bases in between. The CDR3 sequence is 14 residues long. Germline CDR1 LGHDT, CDR2 YNNKEL (reference sequence). CDR3 region: CASSQDLGGGGQYF. The DNA for the CDR3 is TGTGCCAGCAGCCAAGATTTAGGAGGCGGTGGGCAGTATTTT.

The chain combines TRBV5-1 with TRBJ2-1; 11 bases align to TRBD1. Germline trimming cut 4 bases from V and 5 bases from J; bases unmatched to any gene: 2. The CDR3 covers 14 residues. Germline V gene sequence: CDR1 SGHRS, CDR2 YFSETQ. CDR3 amino acids: CASSRDRGDNEQFF. The CDR3 nucleotides read TGCGCCAGCAGCCGGGACAGGGGGGACAATGAGCAGTTCTTC.

The chain links TRBV11-2 to TRBJ2-1, with D unresolved. Germline CDR1 SGHAT, CDR2 FQNNGV. Trimming left V 0 bases short and J 12 bases short, with 15 bases between. The CDR3 has 14 amino acids. In DNA, the CDR3 is TGTGCCAGCAGCTTAGATCCAGGCAGCCTAAGGCAGTTCTTC. Amino acids: CASSLDPGSLRQFF.

The CDR3 here is CASSVSSGGAYNEQFF. DNA for the CDR3: TGCGCCAGCAGCGTCTCTAGCGGGGGGGCCTACAATGAGCAGTTCTTC. The chain employs TRBV5-1 and TRBJ2-1, with 12 bases that match TRBD2. Losses at the gene ends were 4 bases for V and 2 bases for J; bases not matched to a gene: 4. CDR1 SGHRS and CDR2 YFSETQ come from the germline V gene. This CDR3 is 16 amino acids long.

The V and J genes are TRBV18 and TRBJ2-7; D possibly corresponds to TRBD2 (6 bases). The CDR3 sequence is 14 residues long. V gave up 5 bases and J gave up 5 bases, with 16 bases separating them. Germline assignment: CDR1 KGHSH and CDR2 LQKENI. CDR3 in DNA: TGTGCCAGCTCAAGGAGGGAGACCCACCACGAGCAGTACTTC. It yields the protein CASSRRETHHEQYF.

This clone came up a few times. Here the CDR3 reads CASSDRTGNNEQFF. The CDR3 coding sequence is TGTGCCAGCAGCGATCGGACTGGAAACAATGAGCAGTTCTTC. The gene calls are TRBV7-9 and TRBJ2-1, with D possibly TRBD2 on 5 matching bases. Trimming took off 5 bases at V and 5 bases at J, with 13 bases between the two ends. In germline, CDR1 is SEHNR, CDR2 FQNEAQ (reference sequence). CDR3 length: 14 amino acids.

This clone has only a few counts. V gene TRBV5-6 combines with J gene TRBJ2-7, with a possible D match to TRBD2 (6 bases). V shed 2 bases and J shed 1 base, with 10 bases lying between them. Germline V gives CDR1 SGHDT, CDR2 YYEEEE. The CDR3 is made up of 14 amino acids. CDR3 DNA sequence: TGTGCCAGCAGCTTTTGGGGGGATTCCTACGAGCAGTACTTC. It is translated as CASSFWGDSYEQYF.

The chain employs TRBV10-3 and TRBJ1-1; no clear D. The CDR3 spans 14 residues. Germline V CDR1 and CDR2: ENHRY, SYGVKD. The V end lost 10 bases, the J end lost 3 bases, and 18 bases lay between the germline ends. CDR3 in DNA: TGTGCCACCGAAGTCAGGCCGGAGGACACTGAAGCTTTCTTT. This sequence encodes CATEVRPEDTEAFF.

The rearrangement uses TRBV24-1 and TRBJ2-1; 9 bases are shared with TRBD1. Germline lookup yields CDR1 KGHDR and CDR2 SFDVKD. The CDR3 spans 15 residues. Trimming cost V 0 bases and J 6 bases; bases outside gene matches: 2. CDR3 sequence: CATSDLGTGSNEQFF. The CDR3 DNA is TGTGCCACCAGTGATTTGGGGACAGGGTCCAATGAGCAGTTCTTC.

Of note for this clone: In the same sample, other DNA sequences code for this CDR3. The genes are TRBV18 and TRBJ2-1, with TRBD1 as a possible D gene (6 bases). There are 13 residues in the CDR3. V was trimmed by 5 bases and J by 4 bases, leaving 9 bases between them. Germline CDR1 KGHSH, CDR2 LQKENI. This CDR3 is CASSRDTYNEQFF. In nucleotides, the CDR3 is TGTGCCAGCTCAAGGGACACTTACAATGAGCAGTTCTTC.

This sequence joins TRBV29-1 and TRBJ2-3, with D possibly matching TRBD2 (6 bases). The V end lost 2 bases, the J end lost 2 bases, and 14 bases lay between the germline ends. The CDR3 runs 15 residues. Germline loops: CDR1 SQVTM, CDR2 ANQGSEA. CDR3 coding DNA: TGCAGCGTTGAATTTCTAGCGTCTTACACAGATACGCAGTATTTT. Amino acid sequence: CSVEFLASYTDTQYF.